What follows are 17 T cell receptor beta chains derived from one specimen sequenced in a study of blood T cells in healthy people across ages. A J-beta primer mix and a sample-barcoded 5' primer were used in a second PCR of about 7 to 12 cycles. One entry per CDR3 protein, called by TCRdb with MiXCR from the 5' RACE reads. The table shows approximately 360,000 distinct CDR3 sequences, with approximately 47% occurring only once. Input material: blood. The origin of the receptors is a man aged 60 to 69 in good health.

The J gene is TRBJ1-2, the V gene TRBV20-1; 7 nucleotides align to TRBD1. CDR1 and CDR2 (germline): DFQATT, SNEGSKA (reference sequence). This CDR3 spans 15 amino acids. V lost 6 bases to trimming and J lost 0 bases; unmatched junction nucleotides: 10. CDR3 protein: CSAQKAGGSNYGYTF. Written as DNA, the CDR3 is TGCAGTGCCCAAAAGGCAGGGGGTTCTAACTATGGCTACACCTTC.

The sample holds one count of this clonotype. The chain combines TRBV11-2 with TRBJ2-1, with a possible D match to TRBD2 (6 bases). Germline values: CDR1 SGHAT, CDR2 FQNNGV. V was clipped by 8 bases and J by 8 bases, with 13 bases between them. This CDR3 has 12 residues. The CDR3 sequence is CASGGSGDEQFF. CDR3 in DNA: TGTGCCAGCGGGGGGAGCGGTGATGAGCAGTTCTTC.

This sequence joins TRBV7-2 and TRBJ2-3; TRBD2 agrees at 14 bases. The CDR3 contains 18 residues. V shed 1 base, J shed 1 base, and the junction held 4 bases outside the gene matches. Germline CDR1 and CDR2: SGHTA and FQGNSA. In nucleotides, the CDR3 is TGTGCCAGCAGCTTAGGGGGACTAGCGGGGGTGCGCACAGATACGCAGTATTTT. As protein: CASSLGGLAGVRTDTQYF.

The V call is TRBV7-2, the J call TRBJ2-6, with D maybe TRBD2 (5 bases). Germline values: CDR1 SGHTA, CDR2 FQGNSA. The CDR3 runs 15 residues. Between the trimmed V and J ends, which lost 5 bases and 2 bases, there was a span of 10 bases. The chain's CDR3 is CASSHRGPGANVLTF. The CDR3 DNA is TGTGCCAGCAGCCACCGGGGTCCTGGGGCCAACGTCCTGACTTTC.

The J gene is TRBJ1-5, the V gene TRBV29-1; TRBD1 matches at 9 bases. Germline values: CDR1 SQVTM, CDR2 ANQGSEA. The V gene end was trimmed by 4 bases and the J gene end by 0 bases; junction bases not matched to a gene: 10. The CDR3 consists of 17 residues. CDR3 amino acids: CSVGQGEATYSNQPQHF. As DNA, the CDR3 is TGCAGCGTTGGACAGGGGGAGGCTACTTATAGCAATCAGCCCCAGCATTTT. The full variable domain, in which reference TRBV29-1 and TRBJ1-5 provide the parts outside the CDR3, is SAVISQKPSRDICQRGTSLTIQCQVDSQVTMMFWYRQQPGQSLTLIATANQGSEATYESGFVIDKFPISRPNLTFSTLTVSNMSPEDSSIYLCSVGQGEATYSNQPQHFGDGTRLSIL.

V usage is TRBV28 and J usage is TRBJ1-2; D is unclear. CDR1 is MDHEN and CDR2 is SYDVKM in the germline V gene. The CDR3 contains 15 residues. V was clipped by 5 bases and J by 4 bases, with 17 bases between them. The CDR3 bases are TGTGCCAGCAGTCCTCACCTGGTCCGCTCCTATGGCTACACCTTC. This gives the protein CASSPHLVRSYGYTF.

The chain has TRBV18 and TRBJ2-4, with a possible D match to TRBD1 (5 bases). Near its end, the DNA agrees better with TRBJ2-7, so the J call may be wrong. CDR1 and CDR2 from the germline V gene are KGHSH and LQKENI. CDR3 length: 14 amino acids. For the CDR3, the DNA is TGTGCCAGCTCACCAGACAGTACATCCTACGAGCAGTACTTC. Translating it yields CASSPDSTSYEQYF.

The CDR3 nucleotides are TGTGCCAGCAGCTTGGAGAATGAAAAACTGTTTTTT. Amino acids: CASSLENEKLFF. V is TRBV11-2 and J is TRBJ1-4; D gene ambiguous. Germline V lookup: CDR1 SGHAT, CDR2 FQNNGV. Trimming left V 3 bases short and J 5 bases short, with 4 bases between. The CDR3 loop spans 12 amino acids.

There are many counts of this clonotype. The chain recombines TRBV12-3 or TRBV12-4 with TRBJ2-7; TRBD2 matches 13 bases. J lost 4 bases, V lost 3 bases, and 0 bases had no gene match. The CDR3 has 14 residues. The CDR3, as DNA: TGTGCCAGCAGTTTGACTAGCGGGAGGTACGAGCAGTACTTC. Translating it yields CASSLTSGRYEQYF.

The V and J genes are TRBV10-3 and TRBJ1-3, with 8 bases aligning to TRBD1. Germline loops: CDR1 ENHRY, CDR2 SYGVKD. The CDR3 has 15 amino acids. Trimming took 6 bases from V and 0 from J; bases not matched to a gene: 4. Written as DNA, the CDR3 is TGTGCCATCAGGGGACAGGTCCACTCTGGAAACACCATATATTTT. Translated, it gives CAIRGQVHSGNTIYF.

This clonotype was seen only a few times. The chain employs TRBV12-3 or TRBV12-4 and TRBJ2-5; 7 bases fit TRBD2. This CDR3 contains 16 residues. V gave up 1 base and J gave up 1 base; unmatched junction bases: 6. The CDR3: CASSLGGEGRQETQYF. The DNA of the CDR3 is TGTGCCAGCAGTTTAGGGGGGGAGGGGCGCCAAGAGACCCAGTACTTC.

This clonotype was recorded once. The chain joins TRBV13 to TRBJ2-5; TRBD2 might be the D (6 bases). Germline values: CDR1 PRHDT, CDR2 FYEKMQ (reference sequence). The V end lost 3 bases, the J end lost 7 bases, and 18 bases lay between the germline ends. The CDR3 has 15 amino acids. CDR3 DNA sequence: TGTGCCAGCAGCTTCGGGACTGCCAAGGGTGGGACCCAGTACTTC. As protein: CASSFGTAKGGTQYF.

The chain uses TRBV20-1 and TRBJ1-2; TRBD1 matches at 9 bases. Germline V gives CDR1 DFQATT, CDR2 SNEGSKA (reference sequence). Trimming cost V 3 bases and J 4 bases; bases outside gene matches: 6. The length of the CDR3 is 14 residues. The CDR3 DNA reads as TGCAGTGCTAGCACAGGGGGCATAGGCTATGGCTACACCTTC. Amino acids: CSASTGGIGYGYTF.

In nucleotides, the CDR3 is TGCAGTGCTAGAGGTGTAGTGGGCTGGAACTCCTACGAGCAGTACTTC. Translating gives CSARGVVGWNSYEQYF. The chain has TRBV20-1 and TRBJ2-7; no firm D call. This CDR3 is built from 16 residues. The V end lost 1 base, the J end lost 0 bases, and 16 bases lay between the germline ends. Germline lookup yields CDR1 DFQATT and CDR2 SNEGSKA (reference sequence).

The rearrangement links TRBV27 to TRBJ1-5, with D possibly being TRBD1 (6 bases). Germline CDR1 is MNHEY and CDR2 is SMNVEV (reference sequence). The CDR3 consists of 13 residues. Trimming cost V 3 bases and J 10 bases, with 13 bases left between them. CDR3 in DNA: TGTGCCAGCAGTTTCGGGGGGGCATATCCCCAGCATTTT. This translates into CASSFGGAYPQHF.

The gene calls are TRBV4-3 and TRBJ2-1; the D gene is possibly TRBD1 (6 bases). V was trimmed by 3 bases and J by 0 bases, leaving 9 bases between them. Germline V gene sequence: CDR1 LGHNA, CDR2 YSLEER. The CDR3 is 15 amino acids. In DNA form, the CDR3 reads TGCGCCAGCAGCCAGTACAGGGCCTCCTACAATGAGCAGTTCTTC. It specifies CASSQYRASYNEQFF.

The V gene is TRBV7-8, the J gene TRBJ1-1, with D hard to call. The germline gives CDR1 SGHVS, CDR2 FQNEAQ. The CDR3 is made up of 15 amino acids. V was cut by 3 bases and J by 2 bases, with 13 bases left in between. CDR3: CASSFRRNSNTEAFF. CDR3 DNA sequence: TGTGCCAGCAGCTTCCGACGGAATAGTAACACTGAAGCTTTCTTT.